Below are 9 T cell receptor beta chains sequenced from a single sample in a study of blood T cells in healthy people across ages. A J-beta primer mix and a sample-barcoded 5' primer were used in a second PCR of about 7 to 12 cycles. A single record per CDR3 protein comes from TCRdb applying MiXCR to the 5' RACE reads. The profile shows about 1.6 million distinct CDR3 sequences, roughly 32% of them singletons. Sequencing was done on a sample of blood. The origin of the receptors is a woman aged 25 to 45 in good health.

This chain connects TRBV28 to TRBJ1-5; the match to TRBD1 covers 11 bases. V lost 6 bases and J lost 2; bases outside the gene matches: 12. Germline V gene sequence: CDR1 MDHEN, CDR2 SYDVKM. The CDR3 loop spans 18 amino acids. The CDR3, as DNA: TGTGCCAGCAGGGCTGGACAGGGGGCGTTTGTAGGCAATCAGCCCCAGCATTTT. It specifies CASRAGQGAFVGNQPQHF.

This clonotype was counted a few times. The CDR3 spells CSAIDPQGEKLFF. The CDR3 DNA reads as TGCAGTGCTATAGATCCCCAAGGGGAAAAACTGTTTTTT. V is TRBV20-1 and J is TRBJ1-4; unclear D gene. The CDR3 consists of 13 residues. Germline V gene sequence: CDR1 DFQATT, CDR2 SNEGSKA (reference sequence). The ends were cut back, 4 bases at V and 8 bases at J, with 14 bases in the middle.

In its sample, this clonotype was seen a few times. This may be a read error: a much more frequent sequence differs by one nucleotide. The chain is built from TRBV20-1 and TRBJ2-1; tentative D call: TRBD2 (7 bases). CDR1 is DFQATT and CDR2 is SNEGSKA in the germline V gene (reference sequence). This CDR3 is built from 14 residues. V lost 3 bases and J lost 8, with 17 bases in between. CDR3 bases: TGCAGTGCTAGTCGCGGGGGCCCTGGAGATGAGCAGTTCTTC. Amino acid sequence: CSASRGGPGDEQFF.

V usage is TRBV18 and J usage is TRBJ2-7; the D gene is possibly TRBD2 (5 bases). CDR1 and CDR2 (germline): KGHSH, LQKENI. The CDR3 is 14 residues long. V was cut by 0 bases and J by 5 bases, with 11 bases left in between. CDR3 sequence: CASSPPVGSHEQYF. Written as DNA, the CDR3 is TGTGCCAGCTCACCACCGGTGGGGAGCCACGAGCAGTACTTC. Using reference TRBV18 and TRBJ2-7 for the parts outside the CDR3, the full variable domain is NAGVMQNPRHLVRRRGQEARLRCSPMKGHSHVYWYRQLPEEGLKFMVYLQKENIIDESGMPKERFSAEFPKEGPSILRIQQVVRGDSAAYFCASSPPVGSHEQYFGPGTRLTVT.

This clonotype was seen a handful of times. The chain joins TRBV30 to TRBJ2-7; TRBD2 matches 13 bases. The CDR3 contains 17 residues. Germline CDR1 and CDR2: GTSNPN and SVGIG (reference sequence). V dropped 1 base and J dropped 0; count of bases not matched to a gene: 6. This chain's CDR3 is CAWSGGLAGLNSYEQYF. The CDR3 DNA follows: TGTGCCTGGAGTGGGGGACTAGCGGGACTAAACTCCTACGAGCAGTACTTC.

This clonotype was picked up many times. CDR3 bases: TGCGCCAGCAGCCCGTCTTGGAGCTCTGGGGCCAACGTCCTGACTTTC. It specifies CASSPSWSSGANVLTF. The rearrangement links TRBV4-1 to TRBJ2-6, with D hard to call. Between the trimmed V and J ends, which lost 4 bases and 0 bases, there was a span of 10 bases. This CDR3 spans 16 amino acids. Germline-derived CDR1 and CDR2 are MGHRA and YSYEKL.

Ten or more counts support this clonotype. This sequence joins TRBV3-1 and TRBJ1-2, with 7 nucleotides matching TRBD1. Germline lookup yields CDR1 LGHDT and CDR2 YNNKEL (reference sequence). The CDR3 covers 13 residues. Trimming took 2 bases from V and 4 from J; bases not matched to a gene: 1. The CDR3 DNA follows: TGTGCCAGCAGCCAATCAGGGGGCTATGGCTACACCTTC. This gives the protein CASSQSGGYGYTF.

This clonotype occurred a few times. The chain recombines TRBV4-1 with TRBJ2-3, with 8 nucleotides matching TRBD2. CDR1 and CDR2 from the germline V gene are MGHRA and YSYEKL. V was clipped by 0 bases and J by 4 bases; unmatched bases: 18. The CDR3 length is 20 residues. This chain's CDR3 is CASSQDFSREGQILADTQYF. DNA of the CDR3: TGCGCCAGCAGCCAAGATTTTAGTCGGGAGGGCCAGATCTTGGCAGATACGCAGTATTTT.

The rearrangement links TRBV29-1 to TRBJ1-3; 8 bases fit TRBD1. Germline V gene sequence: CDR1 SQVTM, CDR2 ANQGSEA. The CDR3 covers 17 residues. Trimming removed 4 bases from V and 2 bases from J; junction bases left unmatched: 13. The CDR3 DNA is TGCAGCGTTGGCCAGACGGGAACAGGGGGAACTGGAAACACCATATATTTT. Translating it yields CSVGQTGTGGTGNTIYF.